This T cell receptor beta chain originates from a study of glioma-infiltrating T cells after dendritic cell vaccination. Measured with immunoSEQ multiplex PCR; TCRdb has only the in-frame clones, and not every one. The repertoire includes approximately 60,000 clones, 86% of them detected once, and approximately 10% sits in the top ten. V lost 2 bases and J 5 bases, leaving 17 bases between the germline ends. This CDR3 spans 16 amino acids. Germline CDR1 SGHDT, CDR2 YYEEEE. Time point defined: after dendritic cell vaccination, including at tumor progression/relapse. Material: blood, obtained after dendritic cell vaccination. The receptor was isolated from a human donor with glioblastoma. V usage is TRBV5-6 and J usage is TRBJ1-5, with a weak D call TRBD1 (6 bases). This chain's CDR3 is CASSFAGVTLYQPQHF. The CDR3 DNA is TGTGCCAGCAGCTTCGCAGGGGTCACGTTATATCAGCCCCAGCATTTT.